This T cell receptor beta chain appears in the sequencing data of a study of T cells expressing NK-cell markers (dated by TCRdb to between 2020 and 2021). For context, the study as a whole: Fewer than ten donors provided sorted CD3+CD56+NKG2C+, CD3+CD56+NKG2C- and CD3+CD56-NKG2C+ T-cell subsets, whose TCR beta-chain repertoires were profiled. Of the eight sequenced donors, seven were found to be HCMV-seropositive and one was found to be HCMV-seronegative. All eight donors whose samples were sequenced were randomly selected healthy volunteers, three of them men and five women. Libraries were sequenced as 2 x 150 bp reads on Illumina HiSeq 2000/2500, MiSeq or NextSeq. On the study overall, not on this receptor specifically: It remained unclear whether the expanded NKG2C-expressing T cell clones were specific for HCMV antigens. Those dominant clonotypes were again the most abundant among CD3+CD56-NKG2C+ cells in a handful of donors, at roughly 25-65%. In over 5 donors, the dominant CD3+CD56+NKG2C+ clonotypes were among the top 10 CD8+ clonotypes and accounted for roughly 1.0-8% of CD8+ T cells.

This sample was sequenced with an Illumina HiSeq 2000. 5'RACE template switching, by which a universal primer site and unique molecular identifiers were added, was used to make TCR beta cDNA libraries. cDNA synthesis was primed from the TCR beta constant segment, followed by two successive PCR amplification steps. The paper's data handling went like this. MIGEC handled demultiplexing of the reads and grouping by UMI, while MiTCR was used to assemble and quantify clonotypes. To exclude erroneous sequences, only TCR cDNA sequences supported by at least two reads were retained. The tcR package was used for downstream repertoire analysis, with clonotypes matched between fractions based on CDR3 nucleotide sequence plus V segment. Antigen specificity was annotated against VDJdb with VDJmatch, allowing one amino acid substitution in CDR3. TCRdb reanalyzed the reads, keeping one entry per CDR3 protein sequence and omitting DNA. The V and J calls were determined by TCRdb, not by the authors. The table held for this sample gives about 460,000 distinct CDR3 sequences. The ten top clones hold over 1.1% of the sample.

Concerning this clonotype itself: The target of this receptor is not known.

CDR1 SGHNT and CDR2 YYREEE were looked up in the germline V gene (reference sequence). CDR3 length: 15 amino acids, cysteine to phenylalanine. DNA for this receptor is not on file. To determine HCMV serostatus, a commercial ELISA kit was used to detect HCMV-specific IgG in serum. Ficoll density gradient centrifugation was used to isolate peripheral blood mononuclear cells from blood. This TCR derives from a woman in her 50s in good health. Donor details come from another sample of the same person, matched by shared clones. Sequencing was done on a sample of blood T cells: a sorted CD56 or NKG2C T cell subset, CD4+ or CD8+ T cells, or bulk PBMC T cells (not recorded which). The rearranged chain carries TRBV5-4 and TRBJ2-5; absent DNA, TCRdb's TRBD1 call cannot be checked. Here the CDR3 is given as CASSPEQGWGETQYF.